Each of the 25 T cell receptor beta chains below was sequenced from the same sample in a study of post-analysis software for immune sequencing data. Broader study findings: Roughly five TRBV segments were significantly more frequent in patients than in controls. TRBV5-6, TRBV5-1 and TRBV20-1 were among these segments.

No cognate antigen is known for these TCRs. Built from TCR beta cDNA, the libraries had unique molecular identifiers in them. Each CDR3 protein gets one entry after TCRdb re-called the PCR reads with MiXCR. The sample yields about 540,000 distinct CDR3 sequences, around 36% seen once. Sample: blood. All receptors come from a girl aged 2-17 years with multiple sclerosis.

This clonotype was seen only once. The rearrangement links TRBV3-1 to TRBJ2-2, with 9 bases matching TRBD1. This CDR3 has 16 residues. V lost 4 bases to trimming and J lost 5 bases; unmatched junction nucleotides: 8. The germline gives CDR1 LGHDT, CDR2 YNNKEL (reference sequence). The CDR3 region has the DNA TGTGCCAGCAGCCGAGACGGGACAGGGTTGACCGGGGAGCTGTTTTTT. This translates into CASSRDGTGLTGELFF.

J is TRBJ2-5 and V is TRBV29-1; D unclear. The germline V and J ends were trimmed by 3 bases and 2 bases, with 10 bases remaining between them. The CDR3 spans 13 residues. The germline V gene encodes CDR1 SQVTM and CDR2 ANQGSEA. CDR3 sequence reads: CSVDFGSQETQYF. CDR3 nucleotides: TGCAGCGTTGACTTCGGCAGTCAAGAGACCCAGTACTTC.

This clonotype was counted ten times or more. This sequence may be a read error, since a much larger clone differs from it by one base. The chain couples TRBV29-1 to TRBJ2-3, with 11 bases fitting TRBD2. This CDR3 spans 14 amino acids. CDR1 SQVTM and CDR2 ANQGSEA come from the germline V gene. Losses at the gene ends were 5 bases for V and 5 bases for J; bases not matched to a gene: 6. CDR3 in amino acids: CSVMTSGVGDTQYF. The DNA for the CDR3 is TGCAGCGTTATGACTAGCGGGGTTGGAGATACGCAGTATTTT.

At least ten counts were recorded for this clonotype. The V and J genes are TRBV9 and TRBJ1-5, with D possibly matching TRBD1 (6 bases). Germline assignment: CDR1 SGDLS and CDR2 YYNGEE. The V end was cut by 3 bases, the J end by 5 bases, with 6 bases between. The CDR3 is 12 residues long. The CDR3 region has the DNA TGTGCCAGCAGCGCAGGGGATCAGCCCCAGCATTTT. Residues: CASSAGDQPQHF.

J is TRBJ2-3 and V is TRBV10-3, with D unresolved. Trimming pared 8 bases from V and 6 bases from J, leaving 9 bases between. CDR3 length: 11 amino acids. Germline loops: CDR1 ENHRY, CDR2 SYGVKD. The CDR3 DNA is TGTGCCATCGCATCGGAGGATACGCAGTATTTT. Translation: CAIASEDTQYF.

This sequence joins TRBV29-1 and TRBJ2-1; possibly TRBD1 for D (6 bases). The J call is uncertain, as TRBJ2-7 better fits the DNA end. Per the germline V gene, CDR1 is SQVTM and CDR2 is ANQGSEA. This CDR3 region has 14 residues. The CDR3 is CSVEEGTIYNEQYF. CDR3 nucleotides: TGCAGCGTTGAAGAGGGGACAATCTACAATGAGCAGTACTTC.

This clonotype was detected a few times. The chain combines TRBV25-1 with TRBJ1-2; no reliable D call. V was pared by 10 bases and J by 1 base, with 13 bases between. CDR1 and CDR2 from the germline V gene are MGHDK and SYGVNS. This CDR3 contains 13 residues. CDR3 coding DNA: TGTGCCACCAGGAACCGAGATAACTATGGCTACACCTTC. This translates into CATRNRDNYGYTF.

A few counts support this clonotype. The V and J genes are TRBV20-1 and TRBJ2-3; D is uncertain. The CDR3 totals 14 residues. CDR1 DFQATT and CDR2 SNEGSKA come from the germline V gene (reference sequence). V shed 6 bases and J shed 5 bases, with 18 bases lying between them. CDR3 nucleotide sequence: TGCAGTGCCCCGGGTGTTGCCCCTCGAGATACGCAGTATTTT. Translated, it gives CSAPGVAPRDTQYF.

This chain joins TRBV6-6 and TRBJ2-7, with 8 positions matching TRBD2. The CDR3 contains 15 residues. CDR1 and CDR2 (germline): MNHNY, SVGAGI (reference sequence). The V gene end was trimmed by 2 bases and the J gene end by 7 bases; junction bases not matched to a gene: 10. CDR3: CASSYGSGVKNEQYF. As DNA, the CDR3 is TGTGCCAGCAGTTACGGTAGCGGGGTGAAAAATGAGCAGTACTTC.

This sequence joins TRBV6-1 and TRBJ1-5; a possible D gene is TRBD1 (5 bases). The CDR3 spans 13 residues. Germline CDR1 MNHNS, CDR2 SASEGT. The V gene lost 7 bases and the J gene lost 0 bases, with 7 bases spanning the gap. The CDR3, as DNA: TGTGCCAGCAAAGGGACTAGCAATCAGCCCCAGCATTTT. This codes for CASKGTSNQPQHF.

This clonotype was detected only a few times. The chain links TRBV13 to TRBJ2-3, with D hard to call. V lost 8 bases and J lost 2, with 5 bases in between. The CDR3 contains 11 residues. From germline, CDR1 is PRHDT and CDR2 FYEKMQ (reference sequence). The CDR3 sequence is CASGPTDTQYF. The CDR3 DNA sequence: TGTGCCAGCGGACCCACAGATACGCAGTATTTT.

In this sample, this clonotype turned up a few times. The rearrangement joins TRBV28 to TRBJ1-6; perhaps TRBD1 as D (5 bases). The CDR3 is made up of 17 amino acids. In germline, CDR1 is MDHEN, CDR2 SYDVKM. Trimming left V 6 bases short and J 0 bases short, with 15 bases between. CDR3 in DNA: TGTGCCAGCAGCCCCCGGGACTGGAGCTCCTATAATTCACCCCTCCACTTT. Translated, it gives CASSPRDWSSYNSPLHF.

This clonotype came up a few times. The CDR3 sequence: CASSLVLGTDEQFF. In DNA form, the CDR3 reads TGTGCCAGCAGCTTAGTTTTGGGGACTGATGAGCAGTTCTTC. The chain is built from TRBV7-8 and TRBJ2-1, with a possible D match to TRBD2 (6 bases). The germline gives CDR1 SGHVS, CDR2 FQNEAQ. Deletions cut 1 base from V and 8 bases from J, with 12 bases between. CDR3 length: 14 residues.

The rearrangement joins TRBV5-6 to TRBJ2-3; D is tentatively TRBD1 or TRBD2 (5 bases each). Trimming removed 2 bases from V and 2 bases from J, with 18 bases in between. The V gene's germline CDR1 is SGHDT and CDR2 YYEEEE. This CDR3 is built from 17 residues. In DNA form, the CDR3 reads TGTGCCAGCAGCTTTCTGGGGACGGTCTCTCCCACAGATACGCAGTATTTT. Translating it yields CASSFLGTVSPTDTQYF.

This chain uses TRBV12-3 or TRBV12-4 with TRBJ2-7; 12 nucleotides agree with TRBD2. The DNA end lines up better with TRBJ2-5; the J call may be wrong. CDR3 length: 16 residues. This CDR3 is CASSLNTGLAGETQYF. The DNA of the CDR3 is TGTGCCAGCAGTTTAAACACGGGACTAGCGGGAGAGACCCAGTACTTC.

This clonotype was counted only a few times. The rearrangement uses TRBV12-3 or TRBV12-4 and TRBJ2-1, with 7 nucleotides matching TRBD2. The CDR3 contains 14 residues. V shed 8 bases, J shed 1 base, and the junction held 5 bases outside the gene matches. The CDR3 DNA sequence: TGTGCCAGCTCTACGGGACTATCCTACAATGAGCAGTTCTTC. Translated, it gives CASSTGLSYNEQFF.

This clonotype has a handful of counts. This chain uses TRBV25-1 with TRBJ1-6; 8 positions match TRBD1. The length of the CDR3 is 17 residues. Germline CDR1 is MGHDK and CDR2 is SYGVNS. Trimming removed 1 base from V and 7 bases from J; junction bases left unmatched: 9. The DNA for the CDR3 is TGTGCCAGCAGTGAATGGACAGGGATCTTGAAGAATTCACCCCTCCACTTT. Amino acid sequence: CASSEWTGILKNSPLHF. Based on the CDR3 plus reference TRBV25-1 and TRBJ1-6, the full variable domain is EADIYQTPRYLVIGTGKKITLECSQTMGHDKMYWYQQDPGMELHLIHYSYGVNSTEKGDLSSESTVSRIRTEHFPLTLESARPSHTSQYLCASSEWTGILKNSPLHFGNGTRLTVT.

As regards this clonotype: Relative to the germline gene, one junction end is altered; a read error may explain this. The chain has TRBV5-1 and TRBJ2-1; D is ambiguous. The germline V gene has CDR1 SGHRS and CDR2 YFSETQ. This CDR3 is built from 16 residues. The CDR3 sequence: CANSLLPTPATNEQFF. CDR3 coding DNA: TGCGCCAACAGCTTGTTACCGACCCCCGCCACCAATGAGCAGTTCTTC.

The chain recombines TRBV7-2 with TRBJ2-3; D not certain. Germline CDR1 SGHTA, CDR2 FQGNSA. The V end was cut by 5 bases, the J end by 4 bases, with 7 bases between. The CDR3 has 12 residues. CDR3 in DNA: TGTGCCAGCAGCCACGTCTCAGATACGCAGTATTTT. Its protein product is CASSHVSDTQYF.

V is TRBV12-3 or TRBV12-4 and J is TRBJ2-5; no clear D. Trimming removed 4 bases at V and 0 bases at J, with 9 bases between. The CDR3 is 14 amino acids. The CDR3 sequence is CASSSAEDQETQYF. The CDR3 DNA sequence: TGTGCCAGCAGTTCAGCAGAGGACCAAGAGACCCAGTACTTC.

The chain couples TRBV29-1 to TRBJ1-2; perhaps TRBD1 as D (6 bases). CDR1 SQVTM and CDR2 ANQGSEA come from the germline V gene. The CDR3 covers 14 residues. V lost 8 bases and J lost 4, with 20 bases in between. The CDR3 coding sequence is TGCAGCTACACGGCGGACAGCTTTAGCTATGGCTACACCTTC. It translates to CSYTADSFSYGYTF.

This clonotype has only a few counts. The chain links TRBV7-9 to TRBJ2-3, with TRBD2 as a possible D gene (6 bases). This CDR3 has 11 residues. The germline gives CDR1 SEHNR, CDR2 FQNEAQ (reference sequence). The V gene lost 5 bases and the J gene lost 12 bases, with 12 bases spanning the gap. CDR3 residues: CASSGTGAQYF. The CDR3 bases are TGTGCCAGCAGCGGGACGGGAGCCCAGTATTTT.

This clonotype was detected only once. The chain joins TRBV7-9 to TRBJ1-1; D is ambiguous. With 6 bases removed from V and 4 bases from J, the gap between germline ends came to 9 bases. There are 12 residues in the CDR3. Germline CDR1 reads SEHNR; CDR2 reads FQNEAQ (reference sequence). The CDR3 bases are TGTGCCAGCAGGAAAACCAGCACTGAAGCTTTCTTT. It specifies CASRKTSTEAFF.

This clonotype occurred a few times. The chain uses TRBV15 and TRBJ2-3; D not resolved. The V end lost 3 bases, the J end lost 6 bases, and 10 bases lay between the germline ends. The CDR3 runs 13 residues. Germline CDR1 is LNHNV and CDR2 is YYDKDF (reference sequence). The CDR3 loop is CATSSGPRDTQYF. CDR3 DNA: TGTGCCACCAGCAGTGGGCCGCGGGATACGCAGTATTTT.

This clonotype occurred once. The chain joins TRBV24-1 to TRBJ2-1; D remains ambiguous. Germline lookup yields CDR1 KGHDR and CDR2 SFDVKD. The CDR3 covers 14 residues. Between the trimmed V and J ends, which lost 4 bases and 2 bases, there was a span of 8 bases. CDR3 in DNA: TGTGCCACCAGTGAGACCTACGCCTACAATGAGCAGTTCTTC. This codes for CATSETYAYNEQFF.